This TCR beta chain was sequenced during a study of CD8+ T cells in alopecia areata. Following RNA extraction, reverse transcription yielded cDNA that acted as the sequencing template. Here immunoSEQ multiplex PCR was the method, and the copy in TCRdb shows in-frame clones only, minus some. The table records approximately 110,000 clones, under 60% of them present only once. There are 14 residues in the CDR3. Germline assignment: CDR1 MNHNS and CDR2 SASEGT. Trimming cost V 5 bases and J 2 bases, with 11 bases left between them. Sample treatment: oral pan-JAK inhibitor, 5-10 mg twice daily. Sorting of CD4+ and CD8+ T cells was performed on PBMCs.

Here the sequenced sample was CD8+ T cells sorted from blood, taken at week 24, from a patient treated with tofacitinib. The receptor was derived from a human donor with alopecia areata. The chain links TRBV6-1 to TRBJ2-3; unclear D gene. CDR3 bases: TGTGCCAGCAGTATGCAGGAGCCCACAGATACGCAGTATTTT. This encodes CASSMQEPTDTQYF.